The 9 T cell receptor beta chains presented below share a single source sample, sequenced in a study of technical replicates of blood from several donors. Profiling relied on immunoSEQ multiplex PCR, and the TCRdb table lists in-frame clones only, not all of them. The table lists fewer than 20,000 clones, 82% of them singletons. Sequencing input: PBMCs. The receptors shown here come from a human donor in good health. Some clones in this sample may be carry-over from other donors' samples.

The J gene is TRBJ2-5, the V gene TRBV5-1; tentatively, D is TRBD2 (5 bases). CDR3 size: 20 residues. Germline V gives CDR1 SGHRS, CDR2 YFSETQ. V was trimmed by 0 bases and J by 0 bases, leaving 24 bases between them. The CDR3 protein is CASSLALRSGATINQETQYF. CDR3 sequence (DNA): TGCGCCAGCAGCTTGGCATTAAGAAGCGGAGCCACTATAAACCAAGAGACCCAGTACTTC.

The chain couples TRBV28 to TRBJ1-2, with 7 positions matching TRBD1. This CDR3 spans 13 amino acids. The J segment lost 4 bases and the V segment lost 7 bases, leaving 6 bases of the junction unmatched. The germline CDR1 and CDR2 sequences are MDHEN and SYDVKM. The CDR3 DNA follows: TGTGCCAGCACGGGACAGCACTTCTATGGCTACACCTTC. This encodes CASTGQHFYGYTF.

V gene TRBV5-6 combines with J gene TRBJ2-7, with D perhaps matching TRBD2 (6 bases). The CDR3 loop spans 16 amino acids. Deletions cut 1 base from V and 2 bases from J, with 16 bases between. Germline loops: CDR1 SGHDT, CDR2 YYEEEE. In DNA, the CDR3 is TGTGCCAGCAGCTTGTTACGCGGGACCGATGCCTACGAGCAGTACTTC. It is translated as CASSLLRGTDAYEQYF.

The chain couples TRBV11-2 to TRBJ2-7; 9 nucleotides line up with TRBD1. Losses at the gene ends were 2 bases for V and 9 bases for J; bases not matched to a gene: 14. CDR1 and CDR2 (germline): SGHAT, FQNNGV. The CDR3 totals 16 residues. This CDR3 is CASSLTRTGGMGWQYF. CDR3 DNA: TGTGCCAGCAGCTTAACCCGTACAGGGGGCATGGGGTGGCAGTACTTC.

The chain uses TRBV29-1 and TRBJ2-2; D is perhaps TRBD1 (5 bases). The CDR3 is 13 amino acids. The germline V and J ends were trimmed by 0 bases and 4 bases, with 6 bases remaining between them. Germline V gives CDR1 SQVTM, CDR2 ANQGSEA. The CDR3 DNA sequence: TGCAGCGTTGAAGATCAGGGCACCGGGGAGCTGTTTTTT. It encodes CSVEDQGTGELFF.

J is TRBJ1-6 and V is TRBV28, with D unclear. This CDR3 region has 16 residues. Trimming shortened V by 1 base and J by 7 bases, and 14 bases separated the two germline ends. From germline, CDR1 is MDHEN and CDR2 SYDVKM. The CDR3 region has the DNA TGTGCCAGCAGTTTATTGGGCTTTGCGGGGAATTCACCCCTCCACTTT. It encodes CASSLLGFAGNSPLHF.

The V call is TRBV28, the J call TRBJ2-7; 8 bases agree with TRBD2. V was clipped by 7 bases and J by 7 bases; unmatched bases: 15. Germline V gene data show CDR1 as MDHEN and CDR2 as SYDVKM. The CDR3 spans 15 residues. CDR3 nucleotides: TGTGCCAGCATAGCGGTTGGGCCAGCGGGGGTAGAGCAGTACTTC. As protein: CASIAVGPAGVEQYF.

This clone was seen more than once but under ten times. This chain uses TRBV9 with TRBJ2-2; 7 positions agree with TRBD2. Trimming took 0 bases from V and 5 from J; bases not matched to a gene: 4. Germline assignment: CDR1 SGDLS and CDR2 YYNGEE. This CDR3 region has 15 residues. CDR3 sequence: CASSVGSGNTGELFF. CDR3 DNA sequence: TGTGCCAGCAGCGTAGGCAGCGGGAATACCGGGGAGCTGTTTTTT.

V and J are TRBV9 and TRBJ2-3, with 11 bases aligning to TRBD2. Germline values: CDR1 SGDLS, CDR2 YYNGEE. Unmatched junction bases numbered 9, after V lost 3 bases and J lost 3 bases. CDR3 length: 17 amino acids. Here the CDR3 reads CASSEPFRLAGTDTQYF. The CDR3 bases are TGTGCCAGCAGCGAGCCCTTCAGACTAGCGGGAACAGATACGCAGTATTTT.